The sequence of this T cell receptor (beta chain) was determined in a study of early T cells in non-severe SARS-CoV-2 infection. The V end was cut by 6 bases, the J end by 4 bases, with 16 bases between. This CDR3 spans 15 amino acids. Unique molecular identifier tags were affixed to discrete cDNA molecules. MiXCR was run by TCRdb on the 5' RACE reads, yielding one entry per CDR3 protein. The profile shows around 81,000 distinct CDR3 sequences, 11% to 15% of them singletons. Sequenced input: whole blood. The origin of this receptor is an adult who was a healthcare worker with PCR-confirmed SARS-CoV-2 infection or an uninfected control (not recorded which). This chain joins TRBV12-3 or TRBV12-4 and TRBJ2-1; D is unclear. The CDR3 DNA reads TGTGCCAGCAGCCCACCTCAGGTGTATTACAATGAGCAGTTCTTC. Its translation is CASSPPQVYYNEQFF.